What follows are 19 T cell receptor beta chains derived from one specimen sequenced in a study of shared clonotypes between healthy human individuals. The assay was immunoSEQ multiplex PCR, and TCRdb's table has in-frame clones only and misses some. There are fewer than 500,000 clones in the sample; about three quarters occur only once, and around an eighth lies in the top ten. The sequencing sample was made of PBMCs. The receptors were sampled from a woman between 40 and 50 years old in good health. Some clones in this sample may be carry-over from other donors' samples.

This clone was observed a handful of times. Distinct nucleotide sequences in the sample also encode this CDR3. The rearrangement uses TRBV19 and TRBJ2-4; D gene unclear. The V end was cut by 3 bases, the J end by 7 bases, with 4 bases between. Germline assignment: CDR1 LNHDA and CDR2 SQIVND (reference sequence). The CDR3 has 11 amino acids. CDR3 in DNA: TGTGCCAGTAGTATTGGGAACATTCAGTACTTC. Translating gives CASSIGNIQYF.

The chain is built from TRBV28 and TRBJ2-7; TRBD1 aligns across 7 bases. V shed 6 bases and J 3 bases; nucleotides not matched to a gene: 5. The CDR3 is made up of 13 amino acids. Germline loops: CDR1 MDHEN, CDR2 SYDVKM. CDR3 nucleotide sequence: TGTGCCAGCAGAACGACAGGGTTCTACGAGCAGTACTTC. Translating gives CASRTTGFYEQYF.

This CDR3 is CASSGARNEQFF. The CDR3 DNA reads as TGTGCCAGCAGCGGGGCCAGGAATGAGCAGTTCTTC. The rearrangement links TRBV9 to TRBJ2-1; D not resolved. This CDR3 spans 12 amino acids. Trimming took 3 bases from V and 7 from J, leaving 8 bases between them. Germline V lookup: CDR1 SGDLS, CDR2 YYNGEE.

The chain combines TRBV6-4 with TRBJ1-2; tentative D call: TRBD1 (5 bases). V was trimmed by 5 bases and J by 9 bases, leaving 19 bases between them. The CDR3 has 14 amino acids. Per germline, CDR1 MRHNA and CDR2 SNTAGT. This CDR3 reads CASSPNQIDSSYTF. The DNA of the CDR3 is TGTGCCAGCAGTCCAAATCAGATAGACAGCAGCTACACCTTC.

This sequence joins TRBV9 and TRBJ2-3, with 11 nucleotides matching TRBD2. Germline V CDR1 and CDR2: SGDLS, YYNGEE. CDR3 size: 18 residues. J lost 5 bases, V lost 3 bases, and 14 bases had no gene match. The CDR3: CASSATQGLAANRDTQYF. The CDR3 DNA follows: TGTGCCAGCAGCGCCACCCAGGGACTAGCGGCTAATAGAGATACGCAGTATTTT.

The chain joins TRBV27 to TRBJ2-1; TRBD2 aligns across 7 bases. Germline CDR1 reads MNHEY; CDR2 reads SMNVEV (reference sequence). The CDR3 is made up of 16 amino acids. With V trimmed by 4 bases and J by 3 bases, 9 bases remained unmatched. This CDR3 is CASSYYSQRDYNEQFF. CDR3 coding DNA: TGTGCCAGCAGTTACTACTCCCAGCGGGACTACAATGAGCAGTTCTTC.

The rearrangement links TRBV14 to TRBJ1-4, with D hard to call. The germline V and J ends were trimmed by 4 bases and 7 bases, with 7 bases remaining between them. The CDR3 extends over 12 amino acids. Germline assignment: CDR1 SGHDN and CDR2 FVKESK. The CDR3 region has the DNA TGTGCCAGCAGCCGCCAATTTGAAAAACTGTTTTTT. It encodes CASSRQFEKLFF. Complete variable domain (other parts from reference TRBV14 and TRBJ1-4): EAGVTQFPSHSVIEKGQTVTLRCDPISGHDNLYWYRRVMGKEIKFLLHFVKESKQDESGMPNNRFLAERTGGTYSTLKVQPAELEDSGVYFCASSRQFEKLFFGSGTQLSVL.

This rearrangement joins TRBV29-1 to TRBJ2-1, with D possibly matching TRBD2 (5 bases). V shed 3 bases and J shed 1 base, with 10 bases lying between them. This CDR3 is built from 14 residues. Germline lookup yields CDR1 SQVTM and CDR2 ANQGSEA. CDR3 nucleotides: TGCAGCGTTGAGGGAGATGAATCCTACAATGAGCAGTTCTTC. Its translation: CSVEGDESYNEQFF.

J is TRBJ1-2 and V is TRBV20-1; maybe TRBD1 (5 bases). CDR3 length: 10 residues. Germline V lookup: CDR1 DFQATT, CDR2 SNEGSKA (reference sequence). CDR3 in amino acids: CGGGTYGYTF. CDR3 DNA sequence: TGCGGTGGGGGGACTTATGGCTACACCTTC.

V is TRBV29-1 and J is TRBJ1-1; a possible D gene is TRBD1 (6 bases). Trimming removed 4 bases at V and 3 bases at J, with 12 bases between. The CDR3 length is 13 residues. From germline, CDR1 is SQVTM and CDR2 ANQGSEA. This chain's CDR3 is CSVGRGGDTEAFF. CDR3 coding DNA: TGCAGCGTTGGGAGGGGGGGAGACACTGAAGCTTTCTTT.

This clone was detected once. The chain employs TRBV19 and TRBJ1-3; possible D gene TRBD1, 6 bases. The CDR3 length is 15 residues. Per the germline V gene, CDR1 is LNHDA and CDR2 is SQIVND (reference sequence). V shed 5 bases and J shed 0 bases, with 11 bases lying between them. CDR3 sequence (DNA): TGTGCCAGTAGTCCTGGGGGGCGCTCTGGAAACACCATATATTTT. It encodes CASSPGGRSGNTIYF. Full variable domain (outside the CDR3, taken from reference TRBV19 and TRBJ1-3): DGGITQSPKYLFRKEGQNVTLSCEQNLNHDAMYWYRQDPGQGLRLIYYSQIVNDFQKGDIAEGYSVSREKKESFPLTVTSAQKNPTAFYLCASSPGGRSGNTIYFGEGSWLTVV.

The CDR3: CASSPRTAEVAEAFF. The CDR3 DNA reads as TGTGCCAGCTCACCACGGACAGCCGAAGTGGCTGAAGCTTTCTTT. The chain joins TRBV18 to TRBJ1-1; D is perhaps TRBD1 (6 bases). The CDR3 is 15 amino acids. The germline V gene encodes CDR1 KGHSH and CDR2 LQKENI. V dropped 1 base and J dropped 6 bases, with 15 bases sitting between them.

This clone was seen more than once but under ten times. This chain links TRBV2 with TRBJ1-2; D unresolved. V shed 6 bases and J shed 4 bases, with 9 bases lying between them. The length of the CDR3 is 12 residues. Germline loops: CDR1 SNHLY, CDR2 FYNNEI. The CDR3 nucleotides are TGTGCCAGCAGGCCAGCCATCTATGGCTACACCTTC. It is translated as CASRPAIYGYTF.

CDR3 nucleotide sequence: TGTGCCAGCAGCTTAGTACTCGACACCGGGGAGCTGTTTTTT. Translation: CASSLVLDTGELFF. This chain connects TRBV11-2 to TRBJ2-2; no reliable D call. The V gene's germline CDR1 is SGHAT and CDR2 FQNNGV. The CDR3 runs 14 residues. Trimming removed 1 base from V and 3 bases from J, with 6 bases in between.

In its sample, this clone was seen many times. J is TRBJ1-2 and V is TRBV5-8; a weak D match, TRBD1 (5 bases). The length of the CDR3 is 14 residues. Between the trimmed V and J ends, which lost 0 bases and 3 bases, there was a span of 9 bases. CDR1 is SGHTS and CDR2 is YDEGEE in the germline V gene. The CDR3 region is CASSLDTGDYGYTF. The DNA of the CDR3 is TGTGCCAGCAGCTTGGATACAGGAGACTATGGCTACACCTTC. The full variable domain, rest sourced from reference TRBV5-8 and TRBJ1-2, is EAGVTQSPTHLIKTRGQQATLRCSPISGHTSVYWYQQALGLGLQFLLWYDEGEERNRGNFPPRFSGRQFPNYSSELNVNALELEDSALYLCASSLDTGDYGYTFGSGTRLTVV.

This clone was detected only a few times. This chain connects TRBV10-1 to TRBJ2-7; 8 positions agree with TRBD2. From germline, CDR1 is WNHNN and CDR2 SYGVQD (reference sequence). The V gene end was trimmed by 7 bases and the J gene end by 6 bases; junction bases not matched to a gene: 17. This CDR3 contains 16 residues. Written as DNA, the CDR3 is TGCGCCAGCACCAAGGAACGAAGCGGGAGTCCTCTCGAGCAGTACTTC. Residues: CASTKERSGSPLEQYF.

The chain links TRBV9 to TRBJ2-1; 15 bases are shared with TRBD2. CDR3 length: 16 residues. Unmatched junction bases numbered 8, after V lost 4 bases and J lost 9 bases. CDR1 is SGDLS, CDR2 YYNGEE, per germline. CDR3 in amino acids: CASSTQGLAGGGEQFF. CDR3 nucleotides: TGTGCCAGCAGCACCCAGGGACTAGCGGGGGGTGGTGAGCAGTTCTTC.

The V and J genes are TRBV6-9 and TRBJ1-1; possible D gene TRBD1, 6 bases. This CDR3 contains 15 residues. The V gene lost 3 bases and the J gene lost 11 bases, with 22 bases spanning the gap. CDR1 is MNHGY, CDR2 SVAAGI, per germline. CDR3: CASSYQIQGTLNAFF. In nucleotides, the CDR3 is TGTGCCAGCAGTTACCAGATTCAGGGGACGCTAAACGCTTTCTTT.

The V and J genes are TRBV6-5 and TRBJ2-7; D is possibly TRBD1 or TRBD2 (5 bases each). Looked up from germline, CDR1 is MNHEY and CDR2 is SVGAGI. Trimming took 4 bases from V and 0 from J, leaving 10 bases between them. There are 14 residues in the CDR3. CDR3 bases: TGTGCCAGCAGTTTCCGGGACGGCTCCTACGAGCAGTACTTC. Encoded protein: CASSFRDGSYEQYF.